These T cell receptor beta chains were read from a single sample in a study of blood T cell repertoires in COVID-19. Data came from immunoSEQ multiplex PCR; TCRdb stores just in-frame clones and leaves some out. The sample has 200,000 to 250,000 clones; 75% to 90% are singletons. Input material: peripheral blood. Receptors originate from a man aged 30 to 39 who had recovered from COVID-19. Each CDR3 is given with its conserved first and last residue. Clone size is shown for a subset of rows, as once, few, many or a class of expanded clone.

- TRBJ2-2 TRBV7-7 CASSLGVARNTGELFF
- TRBJ1-5 TRBV23-1 CASRWESREDRKNQPQHF
- TRBJ2-3 TRBV10-3 CAISDYRTSGGEYF
- TRBJ1-2 TRBV6-1 CASSERLPNYGYTF
once TRBJ1-2 TRBV2 CASSTWGEYYGYTF
- TRBJ1-6 TRBV6-5 CASSYAVSQANSPLHF
- TRBJ2-1 TRBV24-1 CATSDTGDIWNEQFF
- TRBJ2-7 TRBV21-1 CASSKTAGGFYEQYF
- TRBJ1-5 TRBV3-1/TRBV3-2 CASSRRWGGSQPQHF
- TRBJ1-2 TRBV29-1 CSVTLTSQTNYGYTF
once TRBJ1-2 TRBV30 CAWREGNDYGYTF
- TRBJ1-1 TRBV10-3 CAISESGGTAAFF
- TRBJ1-1 TRBV5-1 CASSLVWTANTEAFF
- TRBJ1-5 TRBV6-5 CASRTGFDGQPQHF
once TRBJ2-2 TRBV18 CASSPMAGTGMFGGELFF
- TRBJ1-6 TRBV12-3/TRBV12-4 CASSPAGESPLHF
- TRBJ2-3 TRBV10-2 CASSRDRGFTDTQYF